This paragraph reports one TCR beta chain. Its antigen is undetermined. Samples of blood were obtained at baseline, on cycle 4 day 1, and on cycle 7 day 1. The data derive from a study of OX40 agonist ivuxolimab in advanced cancers. Study-wide context: Anti-PD-1, anti-PD-L1 or anti-CTLA-4 therapy given earlier was allowed, and roughly 40% had some. Patients achieving partial responses numbered three: one hepatocellular carcinoma case and two cutaneous melanoma cases.

Germline CDR1 SEHNR, CDR2 FQNEAQ (reference sequence). The trim removed 4 bases at V and 2 bases at J, leaving 9 bases unmatched. This CDR3 region has 16 residues. Profiled with immunoSEQ multiplex PCR; TCRdb holds only in-frame clones, not every one. This table holds 60,000 to 85,000 clones, nearly 95% found once. Study outcomes and limitations: Antigens targeted by the expanded peripheral T cells were not determined.

Specimen: CD4+ or CD8+ T cells sorted from blood, collected in a trial of the OX40 agonist ivuxolimab. The receptor's source is an adult with an advanced solid tumor such as melanoma, head and neck, liver or kidney cancer. The V and J genes are TRBV7-9 and TRBJ2-3; 7 bases are shared with TRBD1. DNA of the CDR3: TGTGCCAGCAGCTCACACCGGGACAGCATCACAGATACGCAGTATTTT. This translates into CASSSHRDSITDTQYF.